This entry lists 7 T cell receptor beta chains sequenced from one sample in a study of cytomegalovirus exposure and HLA in healthy donors. The PCR ran on 60 Vbeta and 13 Jbeta primers. Method: immunoSEQ multiplex PCR; TCRdb's copy keeps in-frame clones and lacks some. The top ten clones hold 3.5% to 4.5% of a sample with over 150,000 clones, over 65% of them seen once. Sequenced material: PBMCs. These receptors all stem from a woman aged 60 to 75 in good health and CMV-seropositive.

The chain employs TRBV28 and TRBJ2-7, with D uncertain. The germline gives CDR1 MDHEN, CDR2 SYDVKM. The ends were cut back, 6 bases at V and 0 bases at J, with 15 bases in the middle. The CDR3 is 15 residues long. The CDR3 DNA reads as TGTGCCAGCAGCCCTTCTGGGCAGAACTCCTACGAGCAGTACTTC. Protein sequence: CASSPSGQNSYEQYF. Full variable domain (missing parts from reference TRBV28 and TRBJ2-7): DVKVTQSSRYLVKRTGEKVFLECVQDMDHENMFWYRQDPGLGLRLIYFSYDVKMKEKGDIPEGYSVSREKKERFSLILESASTNQTSMYLCASSPSGQNSYEQYFGPGTRLTVT.

The chain carries TRBV10-1 and TRBJ2-3; TRBD2 aligns across 13 bases. Trimming removed 2 bases from V and 4 bases from J; junction bases left unmatched: 9. The germline V gene has CDR1 WNHNN and CDR2 SYGVQD (reference sequence). The CDR3 has 18 residues. The CDR3 is CASSELPTSGGLADTQYF. The CDR3 DNA is TGCGCCAGCAGTGAGCTCCCGACTAGCGGGGGGTTAGCAGATACGCAGTATTTT.

The genes are TRBV27 and TRBJ2-1; 15 nucleotides line up with TRBD2. CDR3 size: 14 residues. V trimming: 5 bases; J trimming: 9 bases; junction bases outside the gene matches: 2. Looked up from germline, CDR1 is MNHEY and CDR2 is SMNVEV (reference sequence). CDR3 in amino acids: CASSGTSGRLEQFF. The CDR3 DNA is TGTGCCAGCAGTGGGACTAGCGGGAGGCTTGAGCAGTTCTTC.

The chain combines TRBV19 with TRBJ1-3, with D maybe TRBD1 (6 bases). The CDR3 has 15 amino acids. The germline gives CDR1 LNHDA, CDR2 SQIVND (reference sequence). The V and J ends lost 5 bases and 4 bases respectively, with 15 bases between them. The CDR3 here is CASSAQQGLGNTIYF. Written as DNA, the CDR3 is TGTGCCAGTAGTGCACAACAGGGCCTCGGAAACACCATATATTTT.

V and J are TRBV2 and TRBJ2-5; TRBD2 matches 8 bases. TRBJ2-7 explains the end of the DNA better; the J call may be wrong. Germline CDR1 and CDR2: SNHLY and FYNNEI. The CDR3 is 17 amino acids. Here the CDR3 reads CASSEEASGSIPYEQYF. The CDR3 coding sequence is TGTGCCAGCAGTGAAGAGGCCAGCGGGAGTATCCCCTACGAGCAGTACTTC.

This chain connects TRBV21-1 to TRBJ1-2. TRBV21-1 is an annotated pseudogene. The CDR3 spans 14 residues. CDR3 protein: CASTQSDLHYGYTF. CDR3 DNA: TGTGCCAGCACCCAAAGCGATCTGCACTATGGCTACACCTTC.

In DNA, the CDR3 is TGTGCCAGCAGTTTGACCGGGACATTCTCTGGAAACACCATATATTTT. This translates into CASSLTGTFSGNTIYF. The chain joins TRBV27 to TRBJ1-3; possibly TRBD1 for D (6 bases). V lost 3 bases and J 0 bases, leaving 12 bases between the germline ends. The CDR3 has 16 residues. Germline V lookup: CDR1 MNHEY, CDR2 SMNVEV (reference sequence).